A selection of T cell receptor beta chains follows, all from one sample in a study of T-cell reconstitution after alpha-beta-depleted transplantation in children. In TCRdb, the PCR reads were re-called with MiXCR into one record per CDR3 protein. The sample shows fewer than 700,000 distinct CDR3 sequences, roughly 24% of them seen only once. Here the sequenced sample was PBMCs, mostly from graft donor cells, taken 360 days after TCRalphabeta/CD19-depleted stem cell transplant. The receptor source for this set is a boy under three years old who had a stem cell transplant for acute myeloid leukemia, so the T cells may come from the graft donor. Each CDR3 is given without its conserved first and last residue. Fields, in order: V gene, CDR3 protein.

TRBV20-1	SANSGVGYNEQF
TRBV5-1	ASSLPGHGTDTQY
TRBV7-2	ASSLGDRGGETQY
TRBV29-1	SVDGQGYNEQF
TRBV6-5	ASSYSEGSHGYT
TRBV7-2	ASSSGLGWQY
TRBV5-4	ASSRPGPNNEQF
TRBV12-3/TRBV12-4	ASRADRWYEQY
TRBV4-1	ASSHPSGVSDNEQF
TRBV28	ASSLERGPYNEQF
TRBV20-1	SATGQRLNTEAF
TRBV19	ASSIARGGTDTQY
TRBV29-1	SVVKDGSPRGLF
TRBV28	ASSLWTVGTEAF
TRBV6-6	ASSYSPSREAF
TRBV5-1	ASSLARTGDDYGYT
TRBV30	AWSPGLATYEQY
TRBV6-1	ASKIDRRNTGELF
TRBV4-1	ASSHTSTEYNEQF
TRBV12-3/TRBV12-4	ASSSSGGSPDTQY
TRBV5-1	ASSLEPAPETQY
TRBV7-8	ASSLAPGQVTGELF
TRBV20-1	SAFYPGTGEQY
TRBV4-3	ASSQLGNNNEQF
TRBV4-3	ASSQGWTSGYNEQF
TRBV7-9	ASGTARPPTDTQY
TRBV5-5	ASSLGVGVNYGYT
TRBV6-5	ASSWGPQGITEAF
TRBV12-3/TRBV12-4	ASSFGRGIYNEQF
TRBV29-1	SVVGVYEQY
TRBV9	ASSLAGTPNTEAF
TRBV6-5	ASSYFPGRMNTEAF
TRBV5-1	ASNRGRTGINYGYT
TRBV4-3	ASSRGTGGSNEQF
TRBV7-2	ASSLDLSGANVLT
TRBV20-1	SARAPEG
TRBV20-1	SARDRAGATNTGELF
TRBV5-1	ASSSSGVTYNEQF
TRBV5-1	ASRAGLITDTQY
TRBV6-2/TRBV6-3	ASSYHGQGAETQY
TRBV6-1	ASSLRQGRMANGYT
TRBV5-1	ASSLALQGAGFNEQF
TRBV9	ASSVDAEGFFF
TRBV20-1	SAPHQNNEQF
TRBV6-6	ASSYRVDTEAF
TRBV28	AVGGRVSYEQY
TRBV4-3	ASSQDFPRTAGDEKLF
TRBV6-5	ASSYSGSKLNTEAF
TRBV7-9	ASSRGDEQF
TRBV29-1	SGYRGKDEQF
TRBV25-1	ASSVVGSLSEQF
TRBV20-1	SAPGRRGNTGELF
TRBV7-2	ASSPSGQPYGYT
TRBV12-3/TRBV12-4	ASSFSASGSTDTQY